The present T cell receptor (beta chain) was sequenced within a study of blood T cell repertoires in COVID-19. Study as a whole: The United States, Italy and Spain were the sources of the acute and convalescent COVID-19 samples. The analysed material was cDNA or gDNA that came from T cells, B-cell-depleted T cells, or PBMCs.

Per germline, CDR1 ENHRY and CDR2 SYGVKD. V was clipped by 4 bases and J by 10 bases; unmatched bases: 3. The length of the CDR3 is 11 residues. Authors' analysis steps: Estimation of nucleated cell counts was performed using reference gene primer amplification. Produced via immunoSEQ multiplex PCR; TCRdb's table is partial and in-frame only. V and J calls and clone size are copied from that table; D and trimming were computed from the DNA. The sample includes fewer than 600,000 clones, roughly 90% of them seen just once. Cohort 3 recovery required two negative PCRs, clearance, or symptom resolution. The source is a woman in her forties who had recovered from COVID-19. The chain recombines TRBV10-3 with TRBJ1-2, with 7 bases aligning to TRBD1. The material sequenced was PBMCs or T cells enriched from blood (not recorded which). DNA for the CDR3: TGTGCCATCAGTGTGGGGACAGACTACACCTTC. Translated, it gives CAISVGTDYTF.